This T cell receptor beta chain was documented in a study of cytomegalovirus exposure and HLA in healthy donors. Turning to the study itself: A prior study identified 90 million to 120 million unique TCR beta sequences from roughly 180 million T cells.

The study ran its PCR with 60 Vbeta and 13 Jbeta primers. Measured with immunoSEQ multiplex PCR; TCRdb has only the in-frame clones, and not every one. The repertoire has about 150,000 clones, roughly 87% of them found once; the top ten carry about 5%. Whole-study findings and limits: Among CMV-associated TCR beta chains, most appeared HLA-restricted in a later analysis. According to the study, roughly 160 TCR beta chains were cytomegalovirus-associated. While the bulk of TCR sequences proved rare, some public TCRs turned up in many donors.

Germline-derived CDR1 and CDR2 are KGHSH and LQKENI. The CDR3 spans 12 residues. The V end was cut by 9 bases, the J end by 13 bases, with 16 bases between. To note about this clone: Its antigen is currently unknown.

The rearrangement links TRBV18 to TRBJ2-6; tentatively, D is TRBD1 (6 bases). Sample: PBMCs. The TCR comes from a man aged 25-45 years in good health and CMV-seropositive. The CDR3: CASSGQQEVLTF. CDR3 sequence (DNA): TGTGCCAGTTCCGGACAGCAGGAAGTCCTGACTTTC.